The text below deals with one T cell receptor (beta chain). J was trimmed by 5 bases and V by 6 bases; bases with no gene match: 7. The germline V gene has CDR1 LNHDA and CDR2 SQIVND (reference sequence). The CDR3 extends over 14 amino acids. Sequenced by immunoSEQ multiplex PCR; TCRdb stores in-frame clones only, minus some. The sample holds fewer than 200,000 clones, about nine tenths seen once. This sample was included in a study of blood T cell repertoires in COVID-19. The V and J genes are TRBV19 and TRBJ2-5, with 9 bases that match TRBD1. The sequencing sample was made of peripheral blood. This sequence originates from a man younger than 35 who had recovered from COVID-19. As DNA, the CDR3 is TGTGCCAGTAGCCCAGACAGGGGGAGGGAGACCCAGTACTTC. Translation gives CASSPDRGRETQYF.